This entry is about one TCR beta chain. Its antigen is currently unknown. The assay was immunoSEQ multiplex PCR, and TCRdb's table has in-frame clones only and misses some. The table lists about 180,000 clones, approximately 90% of them singletons, with roughly 27% in the top ten. V lost 0 bases and J lost 8; bases outside the gene matches: 4. In germline, CDR1 is SEHNR, CDR2 FQNEAQ (reference sequence). This CDR3 is 14 amino acids long. The data are from a study of T cell responses to AZD1222 COVID-19 vaccine. Study outcomes and limitations: Among the donors, most were white British and more were female, and clonal diversity was possibly underestimated. Repertoires were sampled only after the peak T cell response.

The receptor was derived from an adult who received the AZD1222 COVID-19 vaccine. The V gene is TRBV7-9, the J gene TRBJ2-1, with TRBD1 matching over 7 bases. This specimen consisted of peripheral blood, obtained 28 days after the second AZD1222 dose. The CDR3 coding sequence is TGTGCCAGCAGCTTAGCCACAGGGGCGGATGAGCAGTTCTTC. Residues: CASSLATGADEQFF.